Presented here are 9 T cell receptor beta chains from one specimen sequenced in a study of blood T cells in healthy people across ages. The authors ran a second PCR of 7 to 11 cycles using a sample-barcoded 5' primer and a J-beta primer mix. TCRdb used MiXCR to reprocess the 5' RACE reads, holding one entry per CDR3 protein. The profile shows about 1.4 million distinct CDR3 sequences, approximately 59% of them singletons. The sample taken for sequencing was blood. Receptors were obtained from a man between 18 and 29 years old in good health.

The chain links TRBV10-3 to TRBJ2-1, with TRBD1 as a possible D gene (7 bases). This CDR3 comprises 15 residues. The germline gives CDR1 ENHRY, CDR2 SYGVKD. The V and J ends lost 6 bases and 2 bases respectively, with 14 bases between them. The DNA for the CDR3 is TGTGCCATCAGGGGGGGACAGAGACCCTACAATGAGCAGTTCTTC. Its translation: CAIRGGQRPYNEQFF.

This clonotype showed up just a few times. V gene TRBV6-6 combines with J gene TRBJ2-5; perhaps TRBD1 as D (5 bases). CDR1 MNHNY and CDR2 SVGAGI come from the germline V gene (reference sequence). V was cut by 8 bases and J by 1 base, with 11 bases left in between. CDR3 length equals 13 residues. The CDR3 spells CASWGRTQETQYF. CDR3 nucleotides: TGTGCCAGCTGGGGCAGAACCCAAGAGACCCAGTACTTC.

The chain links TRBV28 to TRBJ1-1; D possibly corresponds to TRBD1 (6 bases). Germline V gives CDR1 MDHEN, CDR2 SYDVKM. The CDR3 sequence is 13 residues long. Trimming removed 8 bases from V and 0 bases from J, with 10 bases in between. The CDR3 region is CASRTVMNTEAFF. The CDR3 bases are TGTGCCAGCCGGACAGTCATGAACACTGAAGCTTTCTTT.

The CDR3 sequence is CAISESGRAGETQYF. As DNA, the CDR3 is TGTGCCATCAGTGAGTCGGGCCGAGCGGGAGAGACCCAGTACTTC. This chain uses TRBV10-3 with TRBJ2-5; tentative D call: TRBD2 (6 bases). The germline V and J ends were trimmed by 0 bases and 4 bases, with 12 bases remaining between them. This CDR3 is built from 15 residues. CDR1 is ENHRY and CDR2 is SYGVKD in the germline V gene.

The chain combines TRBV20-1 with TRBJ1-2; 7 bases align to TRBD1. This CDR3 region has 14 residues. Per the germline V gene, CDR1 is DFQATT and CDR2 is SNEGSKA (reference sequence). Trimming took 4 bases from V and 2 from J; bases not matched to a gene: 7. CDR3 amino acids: CSANRDSPNYGYTF. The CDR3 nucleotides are TGCAGTGCTAACCGGGACAGCCCAAACTATGGCTACACCTTC.

The DNA for the CDR3 is TGTGCCAGCCCGGCTAGGGGAGCCGGGGAGCTGTTTTTT. It translates to CASPARGAGELFF. This sequence joins TRBV11-2 and TRBJ2-2; D is possibly TRBD1 or TRBD2 (5 bases each). The CDR3 consists of 13 residues. The V gene lost 8 bases and the J gene lost 6 bases, with 13 bases spanning the gap. Germline lookup yields CDR1 SGHAT and CDR2 FQNNGV.

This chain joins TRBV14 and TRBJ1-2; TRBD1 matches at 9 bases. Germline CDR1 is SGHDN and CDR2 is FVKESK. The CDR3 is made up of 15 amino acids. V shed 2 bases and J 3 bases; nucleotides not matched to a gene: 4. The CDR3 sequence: CASSQPGQGYYGYTF. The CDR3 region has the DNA TGTGCCAGCAGCCAACCGGGACAGGGATACTATGGCTACACCTTC.

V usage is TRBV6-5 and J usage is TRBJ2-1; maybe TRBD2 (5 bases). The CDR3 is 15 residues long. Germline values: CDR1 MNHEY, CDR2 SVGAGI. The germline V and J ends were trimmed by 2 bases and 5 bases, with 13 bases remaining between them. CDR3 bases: TGTGCCAGCAGTTACCGCTCTAGAGGGCACAATGAGCAGTTCTTC. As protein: CASSYRSRGHNEQFF.

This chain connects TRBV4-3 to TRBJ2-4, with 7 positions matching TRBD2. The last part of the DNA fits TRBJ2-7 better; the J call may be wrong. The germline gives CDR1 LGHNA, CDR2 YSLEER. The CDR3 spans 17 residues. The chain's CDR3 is CASSQDKSSAGVHEQYF. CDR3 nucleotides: TGCGCCAGCAGCCAAGACAAGAGCAGTGCGGGGGTCCACGAGCAGTACTTC.